The clone carrying this T cell receptor (beta chain) was found many times. RNA transcripts gave rise to amplified TCR beta CDR3 regions. With the HTBI primer set, the TCR CDR3 went through a first round of RT-PCR. TCRdb re-derived calls from the multiplex PCR reads in MiXCR, one entry per CDR3 protein. The sample includes more than 650,000 distinct CDR3 sequences, about 14% seen only once; the top ten take 10%. This sample is part of a study of T cells in Graves' hyperthyroidism and ophthalmopathy. Unmatched junction bases numbered 4, after V lost 0 bases and J lost 1 base. The CDR3 loop spans 16 amino acids. CDR1 and CDR2 (germline): MNHEY, SVGAGI.

This clonotype originated in a woman aged 18-29 years with Graves' hyperthyroidism. Sequencing was performed on blood. This rearrangement joins TRBV6-5 to TRBJ2-7, with 9 bases that match TRBD1. CDR3 protein: CASSYSAGQGSYEQYF. Here the CDR3 DNA reads TGTGCCAGCAGTTACTCCGCGGGACAGGGATCCTACGAGCAGTACTTC.